The clone carrying this TCR beta chain turned up a few times. This sample stems from a study of identical twins. CDR3 length: 13 residues. Germline V gene sequence: CDR1 MDHEN, CDR2 SYDVKM. The V end lost 7 bases, the J end lost 4 bases, and 8 bases lay between the germline ends. TCRdb ran MiXCR on the 5' RACE reads and lists one entry per CDR3 protein. The sample yields approximately 230,000 distinct CDR3 sequences, 5.5% to 7.5% seen once. These same records also appear under a second study, on T cells expressing NK-cell markers.

The rearrangement links TRBV28 to TRBJ2-6, with unresolved D. The sequence was collected from a young woman in good health. The sequenced sample was CD8+ T cells sorted from blood. CDR3 in amino acids: CASKAPGANVLTF. CDR3 sequence (DNA): TGTGCCAGCAAAGCTCCCGGGGCCAACGTCCTGACTTTC.